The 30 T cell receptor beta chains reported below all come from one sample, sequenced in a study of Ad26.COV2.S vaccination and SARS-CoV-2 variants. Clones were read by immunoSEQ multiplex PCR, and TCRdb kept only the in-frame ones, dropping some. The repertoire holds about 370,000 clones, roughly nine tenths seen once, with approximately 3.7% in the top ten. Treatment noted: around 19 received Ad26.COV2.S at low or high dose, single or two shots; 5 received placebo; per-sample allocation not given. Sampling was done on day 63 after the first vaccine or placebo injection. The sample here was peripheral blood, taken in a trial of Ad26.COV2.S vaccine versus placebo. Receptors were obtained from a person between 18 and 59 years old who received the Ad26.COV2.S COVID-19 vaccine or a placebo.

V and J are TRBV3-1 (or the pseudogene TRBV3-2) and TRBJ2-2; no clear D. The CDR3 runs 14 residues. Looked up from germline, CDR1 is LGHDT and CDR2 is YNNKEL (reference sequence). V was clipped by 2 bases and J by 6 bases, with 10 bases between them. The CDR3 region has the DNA TGTGCCAGCAGCCAAACACGGCGGTCCGGGGAGCTGTTTTTT. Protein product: CASSQTRRSGELFF.

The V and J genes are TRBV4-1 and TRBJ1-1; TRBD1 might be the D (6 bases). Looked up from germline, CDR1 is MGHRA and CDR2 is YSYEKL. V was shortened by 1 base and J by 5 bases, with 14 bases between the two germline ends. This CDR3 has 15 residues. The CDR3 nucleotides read TGCGCCAGCAGCCAAGGAAGGGGGGTGAGGACTGAAGCTTTCTTT. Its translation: CASSQGRGVRTEAFF.

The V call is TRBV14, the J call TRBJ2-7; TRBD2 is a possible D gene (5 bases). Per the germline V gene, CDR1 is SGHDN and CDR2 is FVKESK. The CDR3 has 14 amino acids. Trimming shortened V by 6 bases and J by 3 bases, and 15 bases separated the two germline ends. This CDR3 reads CASSPGVSSYEQYF. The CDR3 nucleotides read TGTGCCAGCAGTCCCGGGGTTAGCAGCTACGAGCAGTACTTC.

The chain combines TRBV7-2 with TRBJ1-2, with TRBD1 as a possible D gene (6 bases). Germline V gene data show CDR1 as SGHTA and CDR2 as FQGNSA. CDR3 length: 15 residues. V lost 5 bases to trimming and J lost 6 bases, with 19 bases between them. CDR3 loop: CASSITGTLGDGYTF. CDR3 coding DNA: TGTGCCAGCAGCATCACCGGGACACTTGGCGATGGCTACACCTTC.

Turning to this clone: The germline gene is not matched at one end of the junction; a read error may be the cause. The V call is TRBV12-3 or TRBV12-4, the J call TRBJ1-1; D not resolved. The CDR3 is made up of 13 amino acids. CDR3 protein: CASSIAQNTEAFF. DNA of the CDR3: TGTGCCAGCAGTATAGCCCAGAACACTGAAGCTTTCTTT.

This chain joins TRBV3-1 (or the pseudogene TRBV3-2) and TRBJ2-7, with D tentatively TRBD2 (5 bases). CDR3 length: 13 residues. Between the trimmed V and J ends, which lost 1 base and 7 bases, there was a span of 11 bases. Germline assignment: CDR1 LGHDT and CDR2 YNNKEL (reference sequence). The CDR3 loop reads CASSQVSPGEQYF. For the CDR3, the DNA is TGTGCCAGCAGCCAAGTTTCTCCGGGAGAGCAGTACTTC.

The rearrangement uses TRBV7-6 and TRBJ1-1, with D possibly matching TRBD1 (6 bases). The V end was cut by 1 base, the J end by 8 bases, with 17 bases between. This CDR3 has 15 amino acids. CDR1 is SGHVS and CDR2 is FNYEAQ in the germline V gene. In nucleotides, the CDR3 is TGTGCCAGCAGCTTAGAGGTGTCGGGGGCATTAGAAGCTTTCTTT. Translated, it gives CASSLEVSGALEAFF.

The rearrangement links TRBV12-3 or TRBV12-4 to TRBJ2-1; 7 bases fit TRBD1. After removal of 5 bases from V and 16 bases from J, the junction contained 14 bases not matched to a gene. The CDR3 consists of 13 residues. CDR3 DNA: TGTGCCAGCAGTCTAAACAAGGGGGCGATAGGATTCTTC. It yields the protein CASSLNKGAIGFF.

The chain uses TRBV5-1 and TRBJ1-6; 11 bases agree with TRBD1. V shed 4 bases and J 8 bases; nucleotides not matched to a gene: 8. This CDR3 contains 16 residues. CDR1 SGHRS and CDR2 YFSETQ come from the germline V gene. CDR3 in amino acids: CASSPGQGAAYSPLHF. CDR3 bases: TGCGCCAGCAGCCCCGGACAGGGGGCAGCTTATTCACCCCTCCACTTT.

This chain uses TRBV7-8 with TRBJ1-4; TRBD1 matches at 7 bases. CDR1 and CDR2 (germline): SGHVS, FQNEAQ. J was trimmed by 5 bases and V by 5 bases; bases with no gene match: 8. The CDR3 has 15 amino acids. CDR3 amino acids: CASSPGTGENEKLFF. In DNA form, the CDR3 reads TGTGCCAGCAGCCCAGGTACAGGGGAGAATGAAAAACTGTTTTTT.

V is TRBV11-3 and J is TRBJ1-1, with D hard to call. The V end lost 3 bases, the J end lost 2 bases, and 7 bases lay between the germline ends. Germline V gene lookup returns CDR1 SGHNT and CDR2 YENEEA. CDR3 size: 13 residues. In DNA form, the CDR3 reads TGTGCCAGCAGCTTTACGGCAAACACTGAAGCTTTCTTT. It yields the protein CASSFTANTEAFF.

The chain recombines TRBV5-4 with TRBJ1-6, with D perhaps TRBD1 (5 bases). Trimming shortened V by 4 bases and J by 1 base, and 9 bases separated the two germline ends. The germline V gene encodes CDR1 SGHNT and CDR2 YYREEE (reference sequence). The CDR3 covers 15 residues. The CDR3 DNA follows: TGTGCCAGCAGCCGGGGGGGGTCCTATAATTCACCCCTCCACTTT. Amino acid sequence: CASSRGGSYNSPLHF.

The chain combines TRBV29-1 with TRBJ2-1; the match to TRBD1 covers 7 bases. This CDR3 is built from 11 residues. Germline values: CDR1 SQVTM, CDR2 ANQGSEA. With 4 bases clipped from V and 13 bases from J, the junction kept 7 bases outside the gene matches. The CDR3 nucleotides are TGCAGCGTTGTAGGGCAGGGGGAACAGTTCTTC. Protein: CSVVGQGEQFF.

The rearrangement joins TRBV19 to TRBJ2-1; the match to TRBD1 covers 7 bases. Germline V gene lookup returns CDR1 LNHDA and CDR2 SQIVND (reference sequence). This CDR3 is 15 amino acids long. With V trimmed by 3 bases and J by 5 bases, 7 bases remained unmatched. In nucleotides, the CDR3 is TGTGCCAGTAGTATTTTGACAGGGCGACACAATGAGCAGTTCTTC. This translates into CASSILTGRHNEQFF.

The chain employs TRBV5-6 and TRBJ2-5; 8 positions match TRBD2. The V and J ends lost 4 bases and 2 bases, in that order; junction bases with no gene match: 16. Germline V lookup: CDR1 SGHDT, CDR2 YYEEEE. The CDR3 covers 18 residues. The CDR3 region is CASSRAGARGGRQETQYF. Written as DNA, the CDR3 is TGTGCCAGCAGCCGCGCAGGGGCTCGGGGCGGGAGGCAAGAGACCCAGTACTTC.

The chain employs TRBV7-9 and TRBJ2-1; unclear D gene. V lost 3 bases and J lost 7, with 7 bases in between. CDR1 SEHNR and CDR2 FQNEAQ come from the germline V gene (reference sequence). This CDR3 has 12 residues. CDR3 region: CASSLDGNEQFF. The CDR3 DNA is TGTGCCAGCAGCTTGGACGGAAATGAGCAGTTCTTC.

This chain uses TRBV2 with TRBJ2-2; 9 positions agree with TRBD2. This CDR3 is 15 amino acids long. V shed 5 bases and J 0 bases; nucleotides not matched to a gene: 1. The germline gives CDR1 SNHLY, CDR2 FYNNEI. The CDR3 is CASSLAGANTGELFF. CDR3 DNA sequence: TGTGCCAGCAGTTTAGCGGGGGCGAACACCGGGGAGCTGTTTTTT.

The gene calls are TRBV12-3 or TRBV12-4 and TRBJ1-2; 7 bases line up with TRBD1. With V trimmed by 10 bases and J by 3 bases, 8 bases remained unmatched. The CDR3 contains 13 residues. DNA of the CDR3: TGTGCCACCCAAGGGGGCGTCGACTATGGCTACACCTTC. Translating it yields CATQGGVDYGYTF.

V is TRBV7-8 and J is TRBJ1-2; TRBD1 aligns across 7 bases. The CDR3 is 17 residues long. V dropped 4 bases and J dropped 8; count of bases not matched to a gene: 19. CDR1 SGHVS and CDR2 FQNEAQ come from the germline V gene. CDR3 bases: TGTGCCAGCAGCTCGCATGGGCCGGGGGGGACAGACAGAGGCTACACCTTC. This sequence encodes CASSSHGPGGTDRGYTF.

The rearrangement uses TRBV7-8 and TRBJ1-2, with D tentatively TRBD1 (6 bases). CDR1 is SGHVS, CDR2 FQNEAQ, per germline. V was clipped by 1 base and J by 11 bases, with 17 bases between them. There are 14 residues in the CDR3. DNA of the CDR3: TGTGCCAGCAGCTTAGGCAGGGGACGGAGTGGGTACACCTTC. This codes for CASSLGRGRSGYTF.

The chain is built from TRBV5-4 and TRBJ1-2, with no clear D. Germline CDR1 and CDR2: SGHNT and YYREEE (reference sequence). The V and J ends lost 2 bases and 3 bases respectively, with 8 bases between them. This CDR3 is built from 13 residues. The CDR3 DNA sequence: TGTGCCAGCAGCTTCGACGGCGACTATGGCTACACCTTC. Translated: CASSFDGDYGYTF.

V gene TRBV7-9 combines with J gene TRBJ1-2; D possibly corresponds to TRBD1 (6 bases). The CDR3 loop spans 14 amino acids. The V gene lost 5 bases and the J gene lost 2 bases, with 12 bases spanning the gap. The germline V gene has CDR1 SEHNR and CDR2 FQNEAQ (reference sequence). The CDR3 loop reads CASSLTTGNYGYTF. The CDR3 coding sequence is TGTGCCAGCAGCCTAACTACAGGGAACTATGGCTACACCTTC.

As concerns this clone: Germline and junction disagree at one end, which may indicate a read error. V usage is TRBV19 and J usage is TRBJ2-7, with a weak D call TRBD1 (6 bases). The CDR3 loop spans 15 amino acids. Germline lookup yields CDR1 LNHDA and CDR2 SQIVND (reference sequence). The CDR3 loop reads CASSSFPGTPYEQYF. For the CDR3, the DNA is TGTGCCAGTAGTTCCTTCCCCGGGACACCCTATGAGCAGTACTTC.

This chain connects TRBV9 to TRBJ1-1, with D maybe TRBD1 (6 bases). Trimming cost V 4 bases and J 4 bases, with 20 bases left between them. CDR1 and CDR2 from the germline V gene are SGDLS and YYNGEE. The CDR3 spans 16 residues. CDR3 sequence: CASSPRTGAVGTEAFF. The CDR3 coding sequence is TGTGCCAGCAGCCCGAGGACGGGGGCGGTTGGCACTGAAGCTTTCTTT. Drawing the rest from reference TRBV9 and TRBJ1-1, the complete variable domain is DSGVTQTPKHLITATGQRVTLRCSPRSGDLSVYWYQQSLDQGLQFLIQYYNGEERAKGNILERFSAQQFPDLHSELNLSSLELGDSALYFCASSPRTGAVGTEAFFGQGTRLTVV.

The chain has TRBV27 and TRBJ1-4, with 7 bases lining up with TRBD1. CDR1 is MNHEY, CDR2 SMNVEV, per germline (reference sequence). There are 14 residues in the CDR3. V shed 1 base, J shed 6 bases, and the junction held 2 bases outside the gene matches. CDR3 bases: TGTGCCAGCAGTTTATGGCAGGGGGATGAAAAACTGTTTTTT. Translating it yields CASSLWQGDEKLFF.

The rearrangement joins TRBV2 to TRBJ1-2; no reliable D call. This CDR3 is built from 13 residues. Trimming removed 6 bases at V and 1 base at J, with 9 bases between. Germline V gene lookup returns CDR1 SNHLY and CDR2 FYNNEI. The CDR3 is CASRREFNYGYTF. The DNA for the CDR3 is TGTGCCAGCAGGAGGGAATTTAACTATGGCTACACCTTC.

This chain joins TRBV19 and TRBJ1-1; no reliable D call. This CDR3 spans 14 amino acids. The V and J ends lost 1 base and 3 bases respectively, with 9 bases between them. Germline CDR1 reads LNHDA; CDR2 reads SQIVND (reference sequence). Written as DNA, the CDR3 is TGTGCCAGTAGTATAGCCCTGGGAGACACTGAAGCTTTCTTT. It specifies CASSIALGDTEAFF. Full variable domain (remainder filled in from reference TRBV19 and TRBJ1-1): DGGITQSPKYLFRKEGQNVTLSCEQNLNHDAMYWYRQDPGQGLRLIYYSQIVNDFQKGDIAEGYSVSREKKESFPLTVTSAQKNPTAFYLCASSIALGDTEAFFGQGTRLTVV.

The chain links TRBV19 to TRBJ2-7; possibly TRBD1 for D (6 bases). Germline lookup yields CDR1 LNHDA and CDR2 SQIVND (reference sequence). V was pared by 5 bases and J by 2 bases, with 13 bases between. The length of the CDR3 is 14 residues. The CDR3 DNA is TGTGCCAGTAGTTTTGACAGGACCCCCTACGAGCAGTACTTC. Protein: CASSFDRTPYEQYF.

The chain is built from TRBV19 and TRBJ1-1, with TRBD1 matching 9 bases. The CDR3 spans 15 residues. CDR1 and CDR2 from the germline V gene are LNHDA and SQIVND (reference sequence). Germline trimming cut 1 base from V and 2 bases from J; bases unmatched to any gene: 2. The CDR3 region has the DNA TGTGCCAGTAGTATAGGGGACAGGGATAACACTGAAGCTTTCTTT. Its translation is CASSIGDRDNTEAFF.

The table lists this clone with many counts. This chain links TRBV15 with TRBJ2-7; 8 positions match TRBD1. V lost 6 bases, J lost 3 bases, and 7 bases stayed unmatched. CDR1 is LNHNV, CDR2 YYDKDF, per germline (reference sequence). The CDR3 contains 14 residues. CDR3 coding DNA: TGTGCCACCAGTCCGGGACAGGTTGGCTACGAGCAGTACTTC. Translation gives CATSPGQVGYEQYF.